Below, one T cell receptor beta chain is given with its context. Its antigen is not identified. The record originates from a study of cytomegalovirus exposure and HLA in healthy donors. Study outcomes and limitations: It was reported that the classifier diagnosed cytomegalovirus status with high specificity and sensitivity in both the original and validation cohorts. Associated with HLA alleles at 0.05 false discovery rate in a later analysis were 16,951 TCR beta sequences.

Primers included in the PCR were 60 Vbeta and 13 Jbeta primers. The assay was immunoSEQ multiplex PCR, and TCRdb's table has in-frame clones only and misses some. This repertoire shows under 150,000 clones, roughly 70% found once; its top ten account for around 4.7%. The CDR3 has 14 amino acids. Germline trimming cut 2 bases from V and 3 bases from J; bases unmatched to any gene: 3. Germline CDR1 SGHVS, CDR2 FNYEAQ. Sequences were obtained from PBMCs. The source is a man in his sixties in good health and CMV-seronegative. The genes are TRBV7-6 and TRBJ1-2; 7 bases agree with TRBD1. The CDR3 DNA reads as TGTGCCAGCAGCTTATGGCAGGGGGACTATGGCTACACCTTC. This sequence encodes CASSLWQGDYGYTF.